This T cell receptor (beta chain) was identified during a study of radiotherapy plus CTLA-4 blockade in lung cancer. TCRdb's copy holds only in-frame clones and misses some; the assay was immunoSEQ multiplex PCR. This table holds about 47,000 clones, 60% to 80% found once. CDR1 is SGHTA and CDR2 is FQGNSA in the germline V gene. The germline V and J ends were trimmed by 6 bases and 3 bases, with 7 bases remaining between them. CDR3 length: 12 residues. The V gene is TRBV7-2, the J gene TRBJ2-3; D might be TRBD1 (5 bases). The source material was peripheral blood, sampled from a patient treated with radiotherapy plus ipilimumab. This sequence was found in a human donor with non-small cell lung cancer who had stable disease on radiotherapy plus ipilimumab. CDR3 sequence: CASRGPTDTQYF. In DNA form, the CDR3 reads TGTGCCAGCAGGGGGCCGACAGATACGCAGTATTTT. Using reference TRBV7-2 and TRBJ2-3 for the parts outside the CDR3, the full variable domain is GAGVSQSPSNKVTEKGKDVELRCDPISGHTALYWYRQSLGQGLEFLIYFQGNSAPDKSGLPSDRFSAERTGGSVSTLTIQRTQQEDSAVYLCASRGPTDTQYFGPGTRLTVL.